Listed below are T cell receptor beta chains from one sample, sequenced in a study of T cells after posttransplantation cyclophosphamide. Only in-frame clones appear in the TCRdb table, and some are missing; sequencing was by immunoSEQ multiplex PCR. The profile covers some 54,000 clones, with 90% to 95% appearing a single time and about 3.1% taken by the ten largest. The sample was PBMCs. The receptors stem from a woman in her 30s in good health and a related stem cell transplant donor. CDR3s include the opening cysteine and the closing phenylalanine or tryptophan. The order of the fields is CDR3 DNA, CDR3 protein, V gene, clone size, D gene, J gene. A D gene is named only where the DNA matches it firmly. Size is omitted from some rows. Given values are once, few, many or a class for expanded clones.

CDR3 DNA: TGCGCCAGCAGTTACGGTTGGAGGGAATACGAGCAGTACTTC
CDR3 protein: CASSYGWREYEQYF
V gene: TRBV5-1
clone size: NA
D gene: NA
J gene: TRBJ2-7

CDR3 DNA: TGCGCCAGCAGCCATGAACTAAGCTCCTACAATGAGCAGTTCTTC
CDR3 protein: CASSHELSSYNEQFF
V gene: TRBV4-3
clone size: once
D gene: NA
J gene: TRBJ2-1

CDR3 DNA: TGCGCCAGCAGCCAGATAGCGGGGGATAGCTACAATGAGCAGTTCTTC
CDR3 protein: CASSQIAGDSYNEQFF
V gene: TRBV4-3
clone size: NA
D gene: TRBD2
J gene: TRBJ2-1

CDR3 DNA: TGTGCCAGCTCACTCACAGGGGGCAGAAACACCATATATTTT
CDR3 protein: CASSLTGGRNTIYF
V gene: TRBV18
clone size: NA
D gene: TRBD1
J gene: TRBJ1-3

CDR3 DNA: TGTGCCAGCAGCTTTTTAGGGGGCACTGAAGCTTTCTTT
CDR3 protein: CASSFLGGTEAFF
V gene: TRBV11-3
clone size: once
D gene: NA
J gene: TRBJ1-1

CDR3 DNA: TGTGCCAGCAGCTCGAATCTGGGGCCAACTAACTATGGCTACACCTTC
CDR3 protein: CASSSNLGPTNYGYTF
V gene: TRBV13
clone size: NA
D gene: NA
J gene: TRBJ1-2

CDR3 DNA: TGTGCCAGCAGCCAAGACAGGGCTTACGGCTACACCTTC
CDR3 protein: CASSQDRAYGYTF
V gene: TRBV14
clone size: NA
D gene: NA
J gene: TRBJ1-2

CDR3 DNA: TGTGCCAGCAGTTTAGGGGGACAGGGCCGAGGTACCTATGGCTACACCTTC
CDR3 protein: CASSLGGQGRGTYGYTF
V gene: TRBV28
clone size: NA
D gene: TRBD1
J gene: TRBJ1-2

CDR3 DNA: TGTGCCAGCAGCTTAATGCGAGTGGAGCCCCAGCATTTT
CDR3 protein: CASSLMRVEPQHF
V gene: TRBV7-2
clone size: once
D gene: NA
J gene: TRBJ1-5

CDR3 DNA: TGTGCCAGCAGCTTGGGCGTTTCCTACAATGAGCAGTTCTTC
CDR3 protein: CASSLGVSYNEQFF
V gene: TRBV5-4
clone size: NA
D gene: NA
J gene: TRBJ2-1

CDR3 DNA: TGTGCCAGCAGCTCCGGGGGGAACACCGGGGAGCTGTTTTTT
CDR3 protein: CASSSGGNTGELFF
V gene: TRBV7-7
clone size: NA
D gene: NA
J gene: TRBJ2-2

CDR3 DNA: TGTGCCAGCAGTTTCACAGGGCTACAGCCCCAGCATTTT
CDR3 protein: CASSFTGLQPQHF
V gene: TRBV27
clone size: NA
D gene: NA
J gene: TRBJ1-5

CDR3 DNA: TGTGCCAGCAGCTTAGAAAGGTCCCTAGCGGACACAGATACGCAGTATTTT
CDR3 protein: CASSLERSLADTDTQYF
V gene: TRBV7-8
clone size: few
D gene: TRBD2
J gene: TRBJ2-3

CDR3 DNA: TGTGCCAGCAGCTTAGGGCGGACAGGGGGCAATCAGCCCCAGCATTTT
CDR3 protein: CASSLGRTGGNQPQHF
V gene: TRBV7-9
clone size: NA
D gene: TRBD1
J gene: TRBJ1-5

CDR3 DNA: TGTGCCAGCAGTTACAAGAACAGGCGGGGAGGAAACACCATATATTTT
CDR3 protein: CASSYKNRRGGNTIYF
V gene: TRBV6-6
clone size: NA
D gene: NA
J gene: TRBJ1-3

CDR3 DNA: TGTGCCAGCAACGACCGGGACAGGAACACTGAAGCTTTCTTT
CDR3 protein: CASNDRDRNTEAFF
V gene: TRBV11-2
clone size: NA
D gene: TRBD1
J gene: TRBJ1-1

CDR3 DNA: TGTGCCAGTACCATGGGGACAGGCGGCCATCAGCCCCAGCATTTT
CDR3 protein: CASTMGTGGHQPQHF
V gene: TRBV19
clone size: NA
D gene: TRBD1
J gene: TRBJ1-5

CDR3 DNA: TGCGCCAGCAGCCAATCGGACAGCCCTAACTATGGCTACACCTTC
CDR3 protein: CASSQSDSPNYGYTF
V gene: TRBV4-1
clone size: NA
D gene: NA
J gene: TRBJ1-2

CDR3 DNA: TGTGCCAGCACTAAATTGGGGGCAGGAGCTAATGAAAAACTGTTTTTT
CDR3 protein: CASTKLGAGANEKLFF
V gene: TRBV9
clone size: NA
D gene: NA
J gene: TRBJ1-4

CDR3 DNA: TGTGCCAGCAGCTTAGGGTTCTGGAGCGGGGGGGCCGCAGATACGCAGTATTTT
CDR3 protein: CASSLGFWSGGAADTQYF
V gene: TRBV7-2
clone size: NA
D gene: TRBD2
J gene: TRBJ2-3

CDR3 DNA: TGTGCCAGCAGCTTAGAGACAGGGGTCCCCCTCCACTTT
CDR3 protein: CASSLETGVPLHF
V gene: TRBV7-9
clone size: NA
D gene: TRBD1
J gene: TRBJ1-6

CDR3 DNA: TGCAGCGCCGGTGACAGGGATCAGCCCCAGCATTTT
CDR3 protein: CSAGDRDQPQHF
V gene: TRBV29-1
clone size: NA
D gene: TRBD1
J gene: TRBJ1-5

CDR3 DNA: TGTGCCAGTAGTCAAACGAACAGATATCCCTACGAGCAGTACTTC
CDR3 protein: CASSQTNRYPYEQYF
V gene: TRBV19
clone size: NA
D gene: NA
J gene: TRBJ2-7

CDR3 DNA: TGTGCCAGTAGCCAGGACGGGGTGGGTCATCAGCCCCAGCATTTT
CDR3 protein: CASSQDGVGHQPQHF
V gene: TRBV19
clone size: NA
D gene: NA
J gene: TRBJ1-5

CDR3 DNA: TGCGCCAGCAGCCAAGACCCCTCCAGACAGGGTACTAATTCACCCCTCCACTTT
CDR3 protein: CASSQDPSRQGTNSPLHF
V gene: TRBV4-3
clone size: NA
D gene: TRBD1
J gene: TRBJ1-6

CDR3 DNA: TGTGCTACCCGGCCCGAGGGTCACACTGAAGCTTTCTTT
CDR3 protein: CATRPEGHTEAFF
V gene: TRBV12-5
clone size: NA
D gene: NA
J gene: TRBJ1-1

CDR3 DNA: TGTGCCAGCAGTTCGGGGGGCCGGGGGGCAGATACGCAGTATTTT
CDR3 protein: CASSSGGRGADTQYF
V gene: TRBV27
clone size: NA
D gene: NA
J gene: TRBJ2-3

CDR3 DNA: TGCGCCAGCAGGAGCGGACAGGGAATTTACTACGAGCAGTACTTC
CDR3 protein: CASRSGQGIYYEQYF
V gene: TRBV5-1
clone size: NA
D gene: TRBD1
J gene: TRBJ2-7

CDR3 DNA: TGTGCCAGCAGTCAGGGACTAGCGGGGGAGCGGAACAATGAGCAGTTCTTC
CDR3 protein: CASSQGLAGERNNEQFF
V gene: TRBV2
clone size: NA
D gene: TRBD2
J gene: TRBJ2-1

CDR3 DNA: TGTGCCTGGAGCTCGGGACTAGCGGGGGGGCTTGCTCAGTACTTC
CDR3 protein: CAWSSGLAGGLAQYF
V gene: TRBV30
clone size: NA
D gene: TRBD2
J gene: TRBJ2-5

CDR3 DNA: TGCGCCAGCAGCTTGGGACAGGGGGCCGGGGAGCTGTTTTTT
CDR3 protein: CASSLGQGAGELFF
V gene: TRBV5-1
clone size: NA
D gene: TRBD1
J gene: TRBJ2-2

CDR3 DNA: TGTGCCAGCAGCCCCCCGTCGCACTTCATGAACACTGAAGCTTTCTTT
CDR3 protein: CASSPPSHFMNTEAFF
V gene: TRBV9
clone size: NA
D gene: NA
J gene: TRBJ1-1

CDR3 DNA: TGCAGCGTTGGACAGGGTGTGAACACTGAAGCTTTCTTT
CDR3 protein: CSVGQGVNTEAFF
V gene: TRBV29-1
clone size: NA
D gene: TRBD1
J gene: TRBJ1-1

CDR3 DNA: TGTGCCACCAGCAGAGAGGGACAGGGGGGAGAGACCCAGTACTTC
CDR3 protein: CATSREGQGGETQYF
V gene: TRBV15
clone size: once
D gene: TRBD1
J gene: TRBJ2-5

CDR3 DNA: TGTGCCAGTACCCCCCTGACAGGGTTGGACACTGAAGCTTTCTTT
CDR3 protein: CASTPLTGLDTEAFF
V gene: TRBV19
clone size: NA
D gene: TRBD1
J gene: TRBJ1-1

CDR3 DNA: TGTGCCAGTAATAACCGACAGGGAGAAGAAAAACTGTTTTTT
CDR3 protein: CASNNRQGEEKLFF
V gene: TRBV19
clone size: NA
D gene: TRBD1
J gene: TRBJ1-4

CDR3 DNA: TGTGCCAGCAGCTTATTAGGGGCCCCCAATCAGCCCCAGCATTTT
CDR3 protein: CASSLLGAPNQPQHF
V gene: TRBV7-9
clone size: NA
D gene: NA
J gene: TRBJ1-5

CDR3 DNA: TGTGCCAGCTCACCACCTAATTCGGGGATTCGCGGCTATGGCTACACCTTC
CDR3 protein: CASSPPNSGIRGYGYTF
V gene: TRBV18
clone size: NA
D gene: NA
J gene: TRBJ1-2

CDR3 DNA: TGTGCCAGCAGTGCCTCGACAGGGGTCGATACGCAGTATTTT
CDR3 protein: CASSASTGVDTQYF
V gene: TRBV6-1
clone size: NA
D gene: TRBD1
J gene: TRBJ2-3

CDR3 DNA: TGTGCCAGCAGTGTGGAGCTCACAGATACGCAGTATTTT
CDR3 protein: CASSVELTDTQYF
V gene: TRBV6-4
clone size: NA
D gene: NA
J gene: TRBJ2-3

CDR3 DNA: TGTGCCAGCAGGTGGCAGGACTATGGCTACACCTTC
CDR3 protein: CASRWQDYGYTF
V gene: TRBV5-4
clone size: NA
D gene: NA
J gene: TRBJ1-2